Following are 10 T cell receptor beta chains from one sample sequenced in a study of T cell responses to AZD1222 COVID-19 vaccine (dated by TCRdb to the early 2020s). Library preparation was by the immunoSEQ multiplex PCR assay. TCRdb took this table from immuneACCESS and kept in-frame rearrangements with V and J called. Such tables lack part of the clones; where checked against another copy, unresolved V genes explain under half of the gap, and the rest is unexplained. Here the sample has approximately 90,000 clones; around 87% occur a single time. The top ten clonotypes cover over 7.5% of the sample. The sample's time point label, decoded: baseline before first vaccination. The material sequenced was peripheral blood, taken on day 0 of AZD1222 vaccination. The receptors stem from an adult in good health.

This chain connects TRBV4-1 to TRBJ1-3, with D unresolved. V lost 1 base and J lost 6, with 10 bases in between. This CDR3 is built from 14 residues. Germline V CDR1 and CDR2: MGHRA, YSYEKL. The CDR3 spells CASSQVYTTNTIYF. Written as DNA, the CDR3 is TGCGCCAGCAGCCAAGTATACACGACAAACACCATATATTTT.

The gene calls are TRBV7-2 and TRBJ1-6; no definite D call. The V gene's germline CDR1 is SGHTA and CDR2 FQGNSA. V was pared by 4 bases and J by 7 bases, with 11 bases between. This CDR3 region has 14 residues. The CDR3 here is CASSSLRANSPLHF. CDR3 DNA: TGTGCCAGCAGCTCCCTTCGGGCCAATTCACCCCTCCACTTT.

J is TRBJ2-5 and V is TRBV9, with D perhaps matching TRBD1 or TRBD2 (6 bases each). V was clipped by 3 bases and J by 5 bases, with 20 bases between them. The CDR3 loop spans 16 amino acids. Germline V CDR1 and CDR2: SGDLS, YYNGEE. DNA of the CDR3: TGTGCCAGCAGCGCAAACGAGGGGGGCTATGGGGAGACCCAGTACTTC. This encodes CASSANEGGYGETQYF.

The chain is built from TRBV6-5 and TRBJ1-1; no clear D gene. The CDR3 is 14 residues long. Germline V gene data show CDR1 as MNHEY and CDR2 as SVGAGI. The V and J ends lost 7 bases and 5 bases respectively, with 17 bases between them. CDR3 amino acids: CASNVEGAKTEAFF. DNA of the CDR3: TGTGCCAGCAATGTTGAGGGAGCGAAGACTGAAGCTTTCTTT.

V is TRBV4-1 and J is TRBJ2-5; 7 bases are shared with TRBD1. Per germline, CDR1 MGHRA and CDR2 YSYEKL. Trimming removed 1 base from V and 2 bases from J; junction bases left unmatched: 7. The CDR3 has 16 amino acids. CDR3 protein: CASSQVLTGPQETQYF. The DNA for the CDR3 is TGCGCCAGCAGCCAAGTTCTGACAGGGCCACAAGAGACCCAGTACTTC.

This clone was detected once. V gene TRBV7-6 combines with J gene TRBJ1-6; 9 bases are shared with TRBD1. Germline V CDR1 and CDR2: SGHVS, FNYEAQ. V lost 4 bases to trimming and J lost 7 bases; unmatched junction nucleotides: 5. The CDR3 covers 15 residues. CDR3: CASSSWTGVNSPLHF. Written as DNA, the CDR3 is TGTGCCAGCAGCTCCTGGACAGGGGTAAATTCACCCCTCCACTTT.

The genes are TRBV7-2 and TRBJ1-1; perhaps TRBD1 as D (6 bases). The germline V and J ends were trimmed by 3 bases and 7 bases, with 15 bases remaining between them. CDR3 size: 14 residues. Per germline, CDR1 SGHTA and CDR2 FQGNSA. Here the CDR3 DNA reads TGTGCCAGCAGCTTCGGGGGCGCTTCGGTTGAAGCTTTCTTT. This codes for CASSFGGASVEAFF.

The chain carries TRBV11-3 and TRBJ2-5, with 10 bases matching TRBD1. The CDR3 spans 13 residues. Germline V gene data show CDR1 as SGHNT and CDR2 as YENEEA. Germline trimming cut 4 bases from V and 9 bases from J; bases unmatched to any gene: 5. The CDR3 DNA reads TGTGCCAGCAGCTCGGGACAGGGGTGGGCCCAGTACTTC. Translation: CASSSGQGWAQYF.

About this clone: Its ends do not fully match the called genes, so a read error is possible. V gene TRBV6-5 combines with J gene TRBJ2-2; D is uncertain. Germline CDR1 is MNHEY and CDR2 is SVGAGI. The CDR3 has 11 amino acids. The chain's CDR3 is CASSRTGELFF. The CDR3 nucleotides are TGTGCCAGCAGCCGGACCGGCGAGCTGTTTTTT.

The chain uses TRBV9 and TRBJ1-1; D is unresolved. The CDR3 is 16 amino acids. Trimming shortened V by 3 bases and J by 2 bases, and 17 bases separated the two germline ends. Germline V CDR1 and CDR2: SGDLS, YYNGEE. For the CDR3, the DNA is TGTGCCAGCAGCGCCCCCGGGGAGGGAACAAACACTGAAGCTTTCTTT. Translation: CASSAPGEGTNTEAFF. Variable domain in full (rest from reference TRBV9 and TRBJ1-1): DSGVTQTPKHLITATGQRVTLRCSPRSGDLSVYWYQQSLDQGLQFLIQYYNGEERAKGNILERFSAQQFPDLHSELNLSSLELGDSALYFCASSAPGEGTNTEAFFGQGTRLTVV.